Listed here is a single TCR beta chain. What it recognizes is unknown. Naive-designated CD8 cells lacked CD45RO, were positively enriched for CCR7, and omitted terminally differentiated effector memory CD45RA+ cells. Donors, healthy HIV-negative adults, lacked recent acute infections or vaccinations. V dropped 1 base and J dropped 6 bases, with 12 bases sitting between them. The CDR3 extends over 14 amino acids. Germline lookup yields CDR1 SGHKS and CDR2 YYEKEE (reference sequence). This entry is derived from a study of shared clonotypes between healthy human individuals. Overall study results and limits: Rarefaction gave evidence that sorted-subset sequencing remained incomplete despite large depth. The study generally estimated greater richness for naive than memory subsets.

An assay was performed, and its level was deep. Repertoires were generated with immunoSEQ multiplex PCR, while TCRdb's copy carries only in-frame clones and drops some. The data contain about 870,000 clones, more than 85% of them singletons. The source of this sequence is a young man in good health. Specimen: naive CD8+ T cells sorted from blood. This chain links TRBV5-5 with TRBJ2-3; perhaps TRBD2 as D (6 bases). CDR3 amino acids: CASSLPGVADTQYF. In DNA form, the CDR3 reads TGTGCCAGCAGCTTGCCGGGAGTAGCGGATACGCAGTATTTT.